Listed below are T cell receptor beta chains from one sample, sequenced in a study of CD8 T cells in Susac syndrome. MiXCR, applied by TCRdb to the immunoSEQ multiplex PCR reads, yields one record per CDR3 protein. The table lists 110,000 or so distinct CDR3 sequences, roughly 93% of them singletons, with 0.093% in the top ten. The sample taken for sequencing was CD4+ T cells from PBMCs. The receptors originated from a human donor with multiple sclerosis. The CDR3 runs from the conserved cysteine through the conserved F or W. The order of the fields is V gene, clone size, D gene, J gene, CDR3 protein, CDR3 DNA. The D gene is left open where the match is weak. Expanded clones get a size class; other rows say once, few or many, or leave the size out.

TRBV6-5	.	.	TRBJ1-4	CASSYSEVANEKLFF	TGTGCCAGCAGTTACTCGGAAGTGGCTAATGAAAAACTGTTTTTT
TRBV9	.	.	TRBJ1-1	CASSVGWMNTEAFF	TGTGCCAGCAGCGTAGGGTGGATGAACACTGAAGCTTTCTTT
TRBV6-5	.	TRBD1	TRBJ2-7	CASRAGGRNEQYF	TGTGCCAGCAGGGCAGGGGGCCGCAACGAGCAGTACTTC
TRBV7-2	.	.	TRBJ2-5	CASSSRTGWERTQYF	TGTGCCAGCAGCTCCCGGACGGGATGGGAGAGGACCCAGTACTTC
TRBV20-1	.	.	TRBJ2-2	CSARKESSIGELFF	TGCAGTGCTAGGAAGGAATCAAGCATCGGGGAGCTGTTTTTT
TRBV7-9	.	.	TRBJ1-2	CASRPLEGGYTF	TGTGCCAGCCGACCCTTGGAAGGGGGCTACACCTTC
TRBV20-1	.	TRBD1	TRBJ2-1	CSVGTGNNEQFF	TGCAGTGTCGGGACAGGGAACAATGAGCAGTTCTTC
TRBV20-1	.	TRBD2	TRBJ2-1	CSVPLAGSRPEQFF	TGCAGTGTTCCACTAGCGGGGAGTCGTCCTGAGCAGTTCTTC
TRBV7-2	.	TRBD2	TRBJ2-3	CASSLGLAGVQYF	TGTGCCAGCAGCTTAGGTTTAGCGGGGGTGCAGTATTTT
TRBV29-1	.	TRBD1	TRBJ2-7	CSGGQGYEQYF	TGCAGCGGGGGACAGGGGTACGAGCAGTACTTC
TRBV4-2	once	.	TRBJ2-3	CASSPSGDPDTDTQYF	TGTGCCAGCAGCCCTAGTGGAGACCCCGACACAGATACGCAGTATTTT
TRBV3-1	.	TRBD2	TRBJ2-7	CASSPYGLAGAYEQYF	TGTGCCAGCAGCCCATATGGGCTAGCGGGGGCCTACGAGCAGTACTTC
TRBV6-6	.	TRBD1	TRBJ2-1	CASSYGQARQNEQFF	TGTGCCAGCAGTTATGGACAGGCCCGCCAGAATGAGCAGTTCTTC
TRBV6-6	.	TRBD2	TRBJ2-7	CASSADTGGLLYEQYF	TGTGCCAGCAGTGCGGACACGGGAGGGCTACTCTACGAGCAGTACTTC
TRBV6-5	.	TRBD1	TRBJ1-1	CASRGGRQGDTEAFF	TGTGCCAGCAGGGGTGGTCGACAGGGGGACACTGAAGCTTTCTTT
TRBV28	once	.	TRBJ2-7	CASRLPNGVQYF	TGTGCCAGCAGACTACCAAATGGAGTTCAGTACTTC
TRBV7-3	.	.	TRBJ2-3	CASSPGLYVSTDTQYF	TGTGCCAGCAGCCCAGGACTGTACGTAAGCACAGATACGCAGTATTTT
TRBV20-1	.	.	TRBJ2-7	CSASLQETYKQYF	TGCAGTGCTAGCCTCCAAGAGACTTACAAGCAGTACTTC
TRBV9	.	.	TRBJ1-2	CASSVGQTARNGYTF	TGTGCCAGCAGCGTAGGTCAGACCGCAAGAAATGGCTACACCTTC
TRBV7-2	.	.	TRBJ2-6	CASSLEVRWGANVLTF	TGTGCCAGCAGCTTAGAGGTTCGGTGGGGGGCCAACGTCCTGACTTTC
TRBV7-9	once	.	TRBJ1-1	CASSLSLQGPEAFF	TGTGCCAGCAGCTTATCTCTCCAGGGACCCGAAGCTTTCTTT
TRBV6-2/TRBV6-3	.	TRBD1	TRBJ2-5	CASSNPHRGAETQYF	TGTGCCAGCAGTAACCCTCACAGGGGAGCGGAGACCCAGTACTTC
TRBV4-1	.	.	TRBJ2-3	CASSQVRAGTPQDTQYF	TGCGCCAGCAGCCAAGTTAGGGCGGGTACCCCGCAGGATACGCAGTATTTT
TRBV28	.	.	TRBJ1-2	CASRVPDGYGYTF	TGTGCCAGCAGGGTCCCCGACGGCTATGGCTACACCTTC
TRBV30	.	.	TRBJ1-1	CAWSKTSNTEAFF	TGTGCCTGGAGTAAGACATCGAACACTGAAGCTTTCTTT
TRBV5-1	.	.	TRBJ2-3	CASSWGGRSSTDTQYF	TGCGCCAGCAGCTGGGGGGGCCGTTCTAGCACAGATACGCAGTATTTT
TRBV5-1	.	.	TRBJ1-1	CASSSSWVGSKDTEAFF	TGCGCCAGCAGCTCAAGCTGGGTAGGGTCGAAGGACACTGAAGCTTTCTTT
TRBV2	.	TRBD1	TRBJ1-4	CASSHRDRGEKLFF	TGTGCCAGCAGTCATAGGGACAGGGGTGAAAAACTGTTTTTT
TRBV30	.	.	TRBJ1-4	CAWSAQGATNEKLFF	TGTGCCTGGAGTGCGCAGGGCGCAACTAATGAAAAACTGTTTTTT
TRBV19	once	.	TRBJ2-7	CASSIDRSEQYF	TGTGCCAGTAGTATAGACAGAAGCGAGCAGTACTTC
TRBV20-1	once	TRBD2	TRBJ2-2	CSARSGWNTGELFF	TGCAGTGCTCGTAGCGGGTGGAACACCGGGGAGCTGTTTTTT